One and the same sample provided the 21 T cell receptor beta chains below, sequenced in a study of blood T cell repertoires in COVID-19. Generated by immunoSEQ multiplex PCR, the TCRdb table keeps only in-frame clones and is missing some. The sample shows about 83,000 clones, about 86% of them seen only once. The specimen sequenced was peripheral blood. These receptors were taken from a woman of 80 years or more in a cohort sampled during active or convalescent COVID-19.

The chain employs TRBV19 and TRBJ1-1, with D hard to call. The CDR3 spans 15 residues. Germline loops: CDR1 LNHDA, CDR2 SQIVND (reference sequence). Trimming took 7 bases from V and 0 from J, leaving 15 bases between them. The chain's CDR3 is CASKSLSSVNTEAFF. The CDR3 coding sequence is TGTGCCAGTAAATCTCTTTCATCGGTGAACACTGAAGCTTTCTTT.

This clone was seen repeatedly, ten times or more. The chain uses TRBV5-8 and TRBJ1-1; D possibly corresponds to TRBD1 (5 bases). V lost 3 bases and J 3 bases, leaving 18 bases between the germline ends. This CDR3 has 16 residues. The germline V gene has CDR1 SGHTS and CDR2 YDEGEE. The CDR3 coding sequence is TGTGCCAGCAGCTCATTCGCGATGACAGTCCACACTGAAGCTTTCTTT. This encodes CASSSFAMTVHTEAFF.

This sequence joins TRBV5-1 and TRBJ1-4, with no clear D. Germline V lookup: CDR1 SGHRS, CDR2 YFSETQ. V lost 0 bases and J 5 bases, leaving 14 bases between the germline ends. CDR3 length equals 16 residues. The CDR3 DNA sequence: TGCGCCAGCAGCTTGGGTGTTGGCAGTAACAATGAAAAACTGTTTTTT. This translates into CASSLGVGSNNEKLFF.

This sequence joins TRBV27 and TRBJ2-3; TRBD2 matches at 9 bases. V was pared by 2 bases and J by 1 base, with 13 bases of the junction left unmatched. The CDR3 totals 19 residues. In germline, CDR1 is MNHEY, CDR2 SMNVEV (reference sequence). The CDR3: CASSLAHRLAGVGTDTQYF. In DNA, the CDR3 is TGTGCCAGCAGTTTAGCCCACCGCTTAGCGGGAGTCGGCACAGATACGCAGTATTTT.

The chain links TRBV6-5 to TRBJ2-1, with 8 bases fitting TRBD1. In germline, CDR1 is MNHEY, CDR2 SVGAGI. V dropped 2 bases and J dropped 8; count of bases not matched to a gene: 11. The CDR3 has 16 residues. This CDR3 reads CASSYGGQGVWDEQFF. The CDR3 nucleotides read TGTGCCAGCAGTTACGGTGGACAGGGTGTTTGGGATGAGCAGTTCTTC.

The chain joins TRBV6-7 to TRBJ2-7; a weak D match, TRBD1 (6 bases). TRBV6-7 is classed as an ORF, of uncertain function. The V end lost 4 bases, the J end lost 3 bases, and 16 bases lay between the germline ends. The CDR3 runs to 15 residues. CDR3 loop: CASSFPTGHNYEQYF. The CDR3 bases are TGTGCCAGCAGTTTCCCAACGGGACATAACTACGAGCAGTACTTC.

This clone was seen once. The J gene is TRBJ1-2, the V gene TRBV7-6; D gene unclear. CDR3 length: 17 amino acids. V was pared by 0 bases and J by 0 bases, with 14 bases between. CDR1 and CDR2 (germline): SGHVS, FNYEAQ. The CDR3 here is CASSLASFTPTNYGYTF. In DNA, the CDR3 is TGTGCCAGCAGCTTAGCGTCGTTTACACCCACTAACTATGGCTACACCTTC.

The V gene is TRBV6-5, the J gene TRBJ1-6, with D maybe TRBD1 (5 bases). This CDR3 has 14 residues. V lost 6 bases and J 8 bases, leaving 14 bases between the germline ends. Germline CDR1 is MNHEY and CDR2 is SVGAGI. The CDR3 nucleotides read TGTGCCAGCAGGGATCAGGGCCGAGATTCACCCCTCCACTTT. Protein: CASRDQGRDSPLHF.

There are a few counts of this clone. This chain joins TRBV30 and TRBJ2-1; perhaps TRBD2 as D (6 bases). The V and J ends lost 4 bases and 9 bases respectively, with 16 bases between them. Germline assignment: CDR1 GTSNPN and CDR2 SVGIG (reference sequence). The CDR3 sequence is 13 residues long. CDR3 coding DNA: TGTGCCTGGACGGTTTTGGAGGGTGGTGAGCAGTTCTTC. Amino acids: CAWTVLEGGEQFF. The full variable domain, with the rest looked up from reference TRBV30 and TRBJ2-1, is SQTIHQWPATLVQPVGSPLSLECTVEGTSNPNLYWYRQAAGRGLQLLFYSVGIGQISSEVPQNLSASRPQDRQFILSSKKLLLSDSGFYLCAWTVLEGGEQFFGPGTRLTVL.

This chain uses TRBV19 with TRBJ2-1, with D possibly matching TRBD2 (6 bases). There are 15 residues in the CDR3. Trimming left V 7 bases short and J 8 bases short, with 21 bases between. Germline CDR1 is LNHDA and CDR2 is SQIVND (reference sequence). CDR3 bases: TGTGCCAGTAACCCGAGGAGGGCGGGATTACATGAGCAGTTCTTC. It encodes CASNPRRAGLHEQFF. The full variable domain, its missing parts supplied by reference TRBV19 and TRBJ2-1, is DGGITQSPKYLFRKEGQNVTLSCEQNLNHDAMYWYRQDPGQGLRLIYYSQIVNDFQKGDIAEGYSVSREKKESFPLTVTSAQKNPTAFYLCASNPRRAGLHEQFFGPGTRLTVL.

The chain couples TRBV10-3 to TRBJ2-3, with 8 bases that match TRBD2. J gave up 3 bases and V 6 bases, and 5 bases lay outside the gene matches. The V gene's germline CDR1 is ENHRY and CDR2 SYGVKD. The length of the CDR3 is 14 residues. CDR3 sequence reads: CAISMGLGTDTQYF. The CDR3 coding sequence is TGTGCCATCAGCATGGGACTAGGGACAGATACGCAGTATTTT.

The V gene is TRBV29-1, the J gene TRBJ1-1, with 7 bases that match TRBD1. The CDR3 is made up of 13 amino acids. The V gene end was trimmed by 5 bases and the J gene end by 1 base; junction bases not matched to a gene: 4. Germline V CDR1 and CDR2: SQVTM, ANQGSEA. The CDR3 region is CSVLRGRNTEAFF. CDR3 in DNA: TGCAGCGTTCTCAGGGGGAGGAACACTGAAGCTTTCTTT.

This chain connects TRBV14 to TRBJ2-2, with a tentative D call TRBD2 (6 bases). Germline values: CDR1 SGHDN, CDR2 FVKESK. V lost 2 bases to trimming and J lost 6 bases, with 19 bases between them. CDR3 length equals 17 residues. The CDR3 is CASSQPYRLGSAGELFF. As DNA, the CDR3 is TGTGCCAGCAGCCAACCCTACAGACTAGGATCGGCCGGGGAGCTGTTTTTT.

The CDR3 nucleotides are TGTGCCAGCAGCCACACAACAGGGAATTCTGAAGCTTTCTTT. It codes for CASSHTTGNSEAFF. This chain links TRBV3-1 (or the pseudogene TRBV3-2) with TRBJ1-1, with D possibly being TRBD1 (6 bases). The germline CDR1 and CDR2 sequences are LGHDT and YNNKEL (reference sequence). Trimming pared 3 bases from V and 6 bases from J, leaving 14 bases between. This CDR3 is 14 amino acids long.

V usage is TRBV7-9 and J usage is TRBJ1-4; D may be TRBD1 (6 bases). Germline CDR1 is SEHNR and CDR2 is FQNEAQ (reference sequence). V lost 0 bases, J lost 6 bases, and 11 bases lay in between. The CDR3 spans 15 residues. This chain's CDR3 is CASSLAGGPDEKLFF. For the CDR3, the DNA is TGTGCCAGCAGCTTAGCGGGGGGGCCCGATGAAAAACTGTTTTTT. Full variable domain (missing parts from reference TRBV7-9 and TRBJ1-4): DTGVSQNPRHKITKRGQNVTFRCDPISEHNRLYWYRQTLGQGPEFLTYFQNEAQLEKSRLLSDRFSAERPKGSFSTLEIQRTEQGDSAMYLCASSLAGGPDEKLFFGSGTQLSVL.

The rearrangement uses TRBV9 and TRBJ2-1; D is possibly TRBD2 (5 bases). The V gene's germline CDR1 is SGDLS and CDR2 YYNGEE. The CDR3 sequence is 13 residues long. V shed 9 bases and J shed 9 bases, with 19 bases lying between them. The CDR3, as DNA: TGTGCCACCAAAGGAAGGGAGCTGGGTGAGCAGTTCTTC. Translating gives CATKGRELGEQFF.

This rearrangement joins TRBV29-1 to TRBJ2-5; 12 nucleotides match TRBD2. The J segment lost 5 bases and the V segment lost 7 bases, leaving 8 bases of the junction unmatched. The CDR3 extends over 14 amino acids. Germline loops: CDR1 SQVTM, CDR2 ANQGSEA. The CDR3: CSAGTSGWGETQYF. The CDR3 DNA reads as TGCAGCGCTGGGACTAGCGGGTGGGGCGAGACCCAGTACTTC.

This clone was seen a handful of times. This chain links TRBV5-1 with TRBJ1-1; TRBD1 might be the D (6 bases). V gave up 4 bases and J gave up 0 bases, with 10 bases separating them. Looked up from germline, CDR1 is SGHRS and CDR2 is YFSETQ. This CDR3 is 14 amino acids long. CDR3 amino acids: CASSDTGLNTEAFF. CDR3 DNA: TGCGCCAGCAGCGATACAGGGCTGAACACTGAAGCTTTCTTT.

The rearrangement links TRBV5-1 to TRBJ1-1, with TRBD1 as a possible D gene (6 bases). Per germline, CDR1 SGHRS and CDR2 YFSETQ. The CDR3 has 15 residues. V gave up 1 base and J gave up 1 base, with 11 bases separating them. Here the CDR3 DNA reads TGCGCCAGCAGCTTGCCCGGACAGCCGAACACTGAAGCTTTCTTT. Residues: CASSLPGQPNTEAFF.

The CDR3 loop reads CASSLTSGVFHEQFF. The CDR3 DNA reads as TGTGCCAGCAGCCTGACTAGCGGGGTTTTCCATGAGCAGTTCTTC. J is TRBJ2-1 and V is TRBV11-3, with TRBD2 matching over 11 bases. The trim removed 5 bases at V and 8 bases at J, leaving 8 bases unmatched. Germline CDR1 and CDR2: SGHNT and YENEEA. The CDR3 runs 15 residues.

The V and J genes are TRBV9 and TRBJ2-2, with 10 bases lining up with TRBD1. CDR3 size: 14 residues. The trim removed 3 bases at V and 7 bases at J, leaving 3 bases unmatched. Germline CDR1 SGDLS, CDR2 YYNGEE. The CDR3 DNA reads TGTGCCAGCAGCGCCCGGACAGGGGGCGGGGAGCTGTTTTTT. Translating gives CASSARTGGGELFF.